This T cell receptor (beta chain) was retrieved from a study of T cell changes during pregnancy in multiple sclerosis. TCRdb keeps only in-frame clones here, not all; method: immunoSEQ multiplex PCR. This sample yields under 50,000 clones, of which approximately 90% are seen a single time; more than 0.35% belongs to the top ten. Trimming took off 0 bases at V and 2 bases at J, with 5 bases between the two ends. The CDR3 extends over 14 amino acids. The V gene's germline CDR1 is PRHDT and CDR2 FYEKMQ (reference sequence). This receptor was obtained from a female donor in good health, enrolled as a control in a pregnancy study. The rearrangement uses TRBV13 and TRBJ1-3; D perhaps matches TRBD1 (5 bases). Sequences were derived from CD4+ T cells from peripheral blood mononuclear cells, sampled in the second trimester of pregnancy. The DNA of the CDR3 is TGTGCCAGCAGCTTAGGGGGGCCTGGAAACACCATATATTTT. It is translated as CASSLGGPGNTIYF.